These T cell receptor beta chains were read from a single sample in a study of T cell changes during pregnancy in multiple sclerosis. Method: immunoSEQ multiplex PCR; TCRdb's copy keeps in-frame clones and lacks some. The sample holds around 50,000 clones, more than 85% seen once. The specimen comprised peripheral blood, sampled after pregnancy. The receptors were gathered from a female donor in good health, enrolled as a control in a pregnancy study. Both conserved end residues are part of each CDR3. D genes are given only for firm matches. Where a row states a size, it is once, few, many or the class of an expanded clone; other rows omit it.

D gene	J gene	V gene	CDR3 length	clone size	CDR3 protein	CDR3 DNA
TRBD1	TRBJ2-7	TRBV15	15	NA	CATSSRPGQGYEQYF	TGTGCCACCAGCAGCCGCCCGGGACAGGGATACGAGCAGTACTTC
NA	TRBJ1-6	TRBV7-8	16	NA	CASSPRRQTSDSPLHF	TGTGCCAGCAGCCCTAGGAGGCAAACTTCAGATTCACCCCTCCACTTT
NA	TRBJ1-1	TRBV28	19	NA	CASSSEPLDSYLGKTEAFF	TGTGCCAGCAGTTCCGAACCCCTGGACAGCTACTTGGGTAAAACTGAAGCTTTCTTT
TRBD1	TRBJ1-2	TRBV6-5	15	NA	CASSYSYSGDRGHTF	TGTGCCAGCAGTTACTCATACTCCGGGGACAGGGGACACACCTTC
NA	TRBJ2-3	TRBV9	13	once	CASSGRGTDTQYF	TGTGCCAGCAGCGGGAGAGGCACAGATACGCAGTATTTT
NA	TRBJ2-7	TRBV12-5	14	NA	CASADWGDSYEQYF	TGTGCTAGTGCCGACTGGGGGGATTCCTACGAGCAGTACTTC
NA	TRBJ1-5	TRBV7-6	16	NA	CASSLRAGDFNQPQHF	TGTGCCAGCAGTCTCAGGGCAGGCGATTTCAATCAGCCCCAGCATTTT
NA	TRBJ2-6	TRBV4-3	18	NA	CASSQDTAGVSGANVLTF	TGCGCCAGCAGCCAAGATACGGCAGGGGTCTCTGGGGCCAACGTCCTGACTTTC
NA	TRBJ1-5	TRBV2	15	NA	CASTLNPSSNQPQHF	TGTGCCAGCACCCTAAACCCGTCTAGCAATCAGCCCCAGCATTTT
TRBD1	TRBJ2-5	TRBV5-1	15	NA	CASSATGVVKETQYF	TGCGCCAGCAGCGCAACAGGGGTGGTGAAAGAGACCCAGTACTTC
TRBD2	TRBJ2-1	TRBV7-9	15	NA	CASSLAGLAYGEQFF	TGTGCCAGCAGCTTAGCGGGACTAGCTTACGGGGAGCAGTTCTTC
NA	TRBJ2-3	TRBV10-3	13	NA	CAITGGHTDTQYF	TGTGCCATCACCGGGGGGCACACAGATACGCAGTATTTT
TRBD2	TRBJ2-4	TRBV5-6	13	NA	CASSLTGRNIQYF	TGTGCCAGCAGCTTGACCGGGAGGAACATTCAGTACTTC
NA	TRBJ2-1	TRBV19	16	NA	CASSTTDDSSYNEQFF	TGTGCCAGTAGTACGACAGACGATAGCTCCTACAATGAGCAGTTCTTC
NA	TRBJ2-1	TRBV20-1	11	few	CSASSPNEQFF	TGCAGTGCTAGTAGCCCGAATGAGCAGTTCTTC
NA	TRBJ1-2	TRBV19	16	NA	CASSRRLAPDGYGYTF	TGTGCCAGTAGTAGGAGGTTGGCCCCCGATGGCTATGGCTACACCTTC
NA	TRBJ1-1	TRBV2	14	NA	CASRQPGRVPEAFF	TGTGCCAGCAGACAACCCGGCAGGGTTCCTGAAGCTTTCTTT
TRBD1	TRBJ1-1	TRBV10-3	17	few	CAISESGRGLLNTEAFF	TGTGCCATCAGTGAGTCAGGCAGGGGGCTTTTGAACACTGAAGCTTTCTTT
NA	TRBJ2-5	TRBV11-2	15	NA	CASRNLQGRPETQYF	TGTGCCAGCAGAAATCTCCAGGGGCGCCCAGAGACCCAGTACTTC
NA	TRBJ2-7	TRBV6-5	15	NA	CASSLQQRAAYEQYF	TGTGCCAGCAGTCTCCAGCAGCGCGCGGCGTACGAGCAGTACTTC
NA	TRBJ1-5	TRBV4-1	13	once	CASSTQENQPQHF	TGCGCCAGCAGCACACAGGAAAATCAGCCCCAGCATTTT
NA	TRBJ2-2	TRBV25-1	14	NA	CASSAMVNTGELFF	TGTGCCAGCAGTGCTATGGTGAACACCGGGGAGCTGTTTTTT
TRBD1	TRBJ1-1	TRBV18	18	NA	CASSPLFGTELTLTEAFF	TGTGCCAGCTCACCACTTTTCGGGACAGAGCTGACCTTGACTGAAGCTTTCTTT
TRBD1	TRBJ1-5	TRBV28	15	NA	CASYPGTDNNQPQHF	TGTGCCAGTTATCCCGGGACAGACAACAATCAGCCCCAGCATTTT
NA	TRBJ2-7	TRBV5-1	13	once	CASSPVVSYEQYF	TGCGCCAGCAGCCCAGTTGTCTCCTACGAGCAGTACTTC
TRBD1	TRBJ2-5	TRBV5-1	14	NA	CASSFDRGKETQYF	TGCGCCAGCAGCTTTGACAGGGGAAAAGAGACCCAGTACTTC
TRBD1	TRBJ2-1	TRBV19	13	NA	CASSPWTGYEQFF	TGTGCCAGTAGTCCATGGACAGGGTATGAGCAGTTCTTC